Reported below is one T cell receptor beta chain. These data originate in a study of technical replicates of blood from a handful of donors. Generated by immunoSEQ multiplex PCR, the TCRdb table keeps only in-frame clones and is missing some. The table records 55,000 to 65,000 clones, 95% to 98% of them present only once. V lost 6 bases, J lost 5 bases, and 7 bases stayed unmatched. Germline V gene data show CDR1 as MDHEN and CDR2 as SYDVKM. The CDR3 runs to 15 residues. This chain links TRBV28 with TRBJ1-5; 10 bases are shared with TRBD1. Source material: T cells isolated from PBMCs. The receptor was derived from a human donor in good health. CDR3 region: CASSKTGGWDQPQHF. Written as DNA, the CDR3 is TGTGCCAGCAGCAAGACAGGGGGCTGGGATCAGCCCCAGCATTTT.